This TCR beta chain was sequenced for a study of read filtering for tumor transcriptome and immune sequencing. Study background: Revised staging placed 8 or 9 patients in R-ISS I, 15 to 20 in II, 6 or 7 in III. TCR-mapped reads were about 3.5 to 10.27 million with IR-seq versus about 80 to 1273 with RNA-seq.

Molecular barcoded adaptors covering alpha/delta and beta/gamma chains were used on approximately 400 ng RNA. Via MiXCR, TCRdb re-called the reads, giving one row per CDR3 protein. In the table there are tens of thousands of distinct CDR3 sequences, 9.5% to 15% of which are singletons. Overall study results and limits: Even smaller IR-seq throughput identified most shared clonotypes.

This clonotype was counted ten times or more. Its target is unknown. The germline V and J ends were trimmed by 4 bases and 5 bases, with 12 bases remaining between them. The CDR3 totals 13 residues. Germline CDR1 is SGHRS and CDR2 is YFSETQ. The chain recombines TRBV5-1 with TRBJ1-2, with D possibly matching TRBD1 (6 bases). The sample was a population of CD138-negative cells sorted from bone marrow. This receptor was taken from a donor aged 40 or over with multiple myeloma. The CDR3 reads CASSTGQTYGYTF. The CDR3 nucleotides read TGCGCCAGCAGCACTGGACAGACGTATGGCTACACCTTC.